This T cell receptor (beta chain) emerged from a study of CD8 T cells in Susac syndrome. An amount of RNA that ranged from about 0.45 to 1 ug was reverse transcribed with random hexamers. Amplification of TCR beta CDR3 across 54 Vbeta and 13 Jbeta was performed with immunoSEQ multiplex PCR. TCRdb passed the immunoSEQ multiplex PCR reads through MiXCR, listing each CDR3 protein once. The data show about 180,000 distinct CDR3 sequences, about 95% seen once. Blood CD8+ and CD4+ T cells underwent high-throughput TCR beta sequencing. The patients serving as multiple sclerosis controls were treatment-naive. They had stable or active relapsing-remitting disease and fulfilled revised McDonald criteria. TEMRA cells were FACS-enriched, with CD8+ and CD4+ T cells isolated negatively. The CDR3 is 15 amino acids. Germline-derived CDR1 and CDR2 are DFQATT and SNEGSKA (reference sequence). Trimming cost V 0 bases and J 4 bases, with 15 bases left between them.

The receptor comes from a human donor with multiple sclerosis. The chain links TRBV20-1 to TRBJ2-5; a possible D gene is TRBD2 (6 bases). The source material was CD8+ T cells from PBMCs. The CDR3 spells CSARDPGGFRETQYF. In DNA form, the CDR3 reads TGCAGTGCTAGAGACCCCGGGGGTTTTCGAGAGACCCAGTACTTC.